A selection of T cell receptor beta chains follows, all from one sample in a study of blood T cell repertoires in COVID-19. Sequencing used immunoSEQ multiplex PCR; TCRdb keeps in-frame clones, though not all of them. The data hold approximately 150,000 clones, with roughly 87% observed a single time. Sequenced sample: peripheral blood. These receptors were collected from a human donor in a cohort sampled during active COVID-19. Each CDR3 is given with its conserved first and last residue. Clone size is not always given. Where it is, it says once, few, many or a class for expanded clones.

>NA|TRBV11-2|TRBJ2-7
CASSPRGGQGRNEQYF
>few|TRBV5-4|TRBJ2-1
CASSLEGLAKVSEQFF
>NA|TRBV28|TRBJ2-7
CASSLTGVYEQYF
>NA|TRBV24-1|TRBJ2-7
CATSDLKRDRFDEQYF
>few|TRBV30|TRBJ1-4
CAWSVQGRREKLFF
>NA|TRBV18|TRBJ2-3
CASSPSTLTDTQYF
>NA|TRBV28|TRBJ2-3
CASSLYPPQGQTIRHTDTQYF
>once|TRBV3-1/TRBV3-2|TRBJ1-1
CASSQDAGLAFF
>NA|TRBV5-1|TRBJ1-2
CASRMAAVENYGYTF
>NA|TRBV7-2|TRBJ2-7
CASSRDRGYEQYF
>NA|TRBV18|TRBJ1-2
CASSNWTGADPYYGYTF
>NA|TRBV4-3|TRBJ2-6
CASSQDGGGSGANVLTF
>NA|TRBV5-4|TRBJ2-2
CASSLKAGGPSAGELFF
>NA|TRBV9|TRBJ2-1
CASSVEAGGAHEQFF
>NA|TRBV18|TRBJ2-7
CASSRGQEIYEQYF
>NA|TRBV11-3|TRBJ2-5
CASSHGHVAGGPQETQYF
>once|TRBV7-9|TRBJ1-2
CASSLASPGQSRGYTF
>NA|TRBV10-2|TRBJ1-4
CASSETGANEKLFF
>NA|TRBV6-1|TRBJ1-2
CASSEAGTHLQIYGYTF
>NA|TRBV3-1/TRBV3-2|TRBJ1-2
CASSQAGYGDYGYTF
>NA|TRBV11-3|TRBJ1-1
CASSRRRQNTEAFF
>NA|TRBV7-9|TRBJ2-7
CASSPTSGSHYEQYF
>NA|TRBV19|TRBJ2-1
CASSIAGTSGAREQFF
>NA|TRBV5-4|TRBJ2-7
CASSLLAVTGAEQYF
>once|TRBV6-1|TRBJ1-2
CASSERTGALSGYTF
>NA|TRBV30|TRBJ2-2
CAWSVSRGTGELFF
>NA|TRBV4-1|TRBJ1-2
CASSSPEGGRSNYGYTF
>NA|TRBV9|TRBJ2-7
CASSVRGTGPYEQYF